This passage covers 21 T cell receptor beta chains from one sample sequenced in a study of blood T cell repertoires in COVID-19. Data came from immunoSEQ multiplex PCR; TCRdb stores just in-frame clones and leaves some out. This table has 300,000 to 400,000 clones, approximately 87% appearing once. Sample: peripheral blood. These receptors were obtained from a woman between 55 and 75 years old with COVID-19, enrolled during active disease.

This clone turned up a few times. The V call is TRBV28, the J call TRBJ1-3; TRBD1 is a possible D gene (5 bases). CDR3 size: 17 residues. V gave up 7 bases and J gave up 4 bases, with 23 bases separating them. Per the germline V gene, CDR1 is MDHEN and CDR2 is SYDVKM. CDR3 loop: CASTWGLWRAGGNTIYF. DNA for the CDR3: TGTGCCAGCACCTGGGGCCTGTGGAGGGCGGGCGGAAACACCATATATTTT.

The chain joins TRBV6-6 to TRBJ2-1, with D uncertain. V dropped 4 bases and J dropped 1 base, with 11 bases sitting between them. Germline CDR1 MNHNY, CDR2 SVGAGI (reference sequence). This CDR3 is 15 amino acids long. The chain's CDR3 is CASSSTFGSYNEQFF. CDR3 nucleotides: TGTGCCAGCAGTTCGACTTTCGGTTCCTACAATGAGCAGTTCTTC.

The chain has TRBV7-3 and TRBJ2-7; 11 nucleotides align to TRBD1. The CDR3 has 14 residues. With V trimmed by 4 bases and J by 2 bases, 1 base remained unmatched. Germline V lookup: CDR1 SGHTA, CDR2 FQGTGA. In DNA, the CDR3 is TGTGCCAGCAGCTCGGGACAGGGGGCCTACGAGCAGTACTTC. Protein product: CASSSGQGAYEQYF.

The chain uses TRBV4-1 and TRBJ1-2; unclear D gene. Trimming removed 4 bases at V and 1 base at J, with 19 bases between. CDR1 and CDR2 (germline): MGHRA, YSYEKL. The CDR3 is 17 amino acids. The chain's CDR3 is CASSPGEARNRNYGYTF. The CDR3 DNA reads as TGCGCCAGCAGCCCCGGGGAGGCCCGTAACCGTAACTATGGCTACACCTTC.

This rearrangement joins TRBV19 to TRBJ1-2; D ambiguous. The germline CDR1 and CDR2 sequences are LNHDA and SQIVND (reference sequence). This CDR3 is built from 13 residues. V lost 5 bases and J lost 2, with 9 bases in between. CDR3 in DNA: TGTGCCAGTAGTGTGGGCCAGAACTATGGCTACACCTTC. It specifies CASSVGQNYGYTF.

V usage is TRBV24-1 and J usage is TRBJ2-7, with 8 bases fitting TRBD2. The CDR3 is made up of 15 amino acids. Per the germline V gene, CDR1 is KGHDR and CDR2 is SFDVKD. Unmatched junction bases numbered 8, after V lost 4 bases and J lost 4 bases. CDR3 nucleotide sequence: TGTGCCACCAGTGAGGGGACGGGGGGGGTGTACGAGCAGTACTTC. Protein sequence: CATSEGTGGVYEQYF.

On this clone itself: Other nucleotide sequences from this sample produce the same CDR3. V gene TRBV20-1 combines with J gene TRBJ2-1; the D gene is possibly TRBD2 (6 bases). The CDR3 spans 14 residues. Trimming took off 3 bases at V and 0 bases at J, with 9 bases between the two ends. Germline CDR1 reads DFQATT; CDR2 reads SNEGSKA (reference sequence). This CDR3 is CSASRGFSYNEQFF. CDR3 nucleotide sequence: TGCAGTGCTAGTCGGGGGTTCTCCTACAATGAGCAGTTCTTC.

The V gene is TRBV20-1, the J gene TRBJ1-4; TRBD1 is a possible D gene (5 bases). This CDR3 has 10 residues. CDR1 is DFQATT and CDR2 is SNEGSKA in the germline V gene (reference sequence). Trimming removed 3 bases from V and 16 bases from J, with 12 bases in between. CDR3 bases: TGCAGTGCTAGTGGGACTTTCGAGTTTTTT. It encodes CSASGTFEFF.

The chain links TRBV5-6 to TRBJ2-7, with D tentatively TRBD2 (6 bases). This CDR3 is 19 amino acids long. Trimming shortened V by 4 bases and J by 3 bases, and 29 bases separated the two germline ends. The germline V gene has CDR1 SGHDT and CDR2 YYEEEE. The CDR3 DNA is TGTGCCAGCAGCACCTGGGGTAGGACTGGACTCTCCGGGGGCTACGAGCAGTACTTC. Its protein product is CASSTWGRTGLSGGYEQYF.

The sample holds one count of this clone. The CDR3 bases are TGTGCCAGCAGTCATCGGACAGCTAATCAGCCCCAGCATTTT. This codes for CASSHRTANQPQHF. J is TRBJ1-5 and V is TRBV2; D is perhaps TRBD1 (6 bases). The germline V gene encodes CDR1 SNHLY and CDR2 FYNNEI. The CDR3 loop spans 14 amino acids. Trimming pared 5 bases from V and 4 bases from J, leaving 12 bases between.

The chain's CDR3 is CASSGPSPSEQYF. CDR3 DNA: TGTGCCAGCAGTGGCCCGTCTCCTTCCGAGCAGTACTTC. This sequence joins TRBV6-6 and TRBJ2-7; unclear D gene. From germline, CDR1 is MNHNY and CDR2 SVGAGI (reference sequence). The V end was cut by 5 bases, the J end by 6 bases, with 14 bases between. The length of the CDR3 is 13 residues.

The chain carries TRBV7-3 and TRBJ2-2, with 7 bases fitting TRBD2. Germline CDR1 SGHTA, CDR2 FQGTGA. The trim removed 4 bases at V and 1 base at J, leaving 3 bases unmatched. The CDR3 sequence is 15 residues long. The CDR3 sequence: CASSYSGENTGELFF. In DNA form, the CDR3 reads TGTGCCAGCAGCTACAGCGGGGAGAACACCGGGGAGCTGTTTTTT.

This sequence joins TRBV6-6 and TRBJ2-7; no firm D call. The CDR3 is 13 residues long. Germline assignment: CDR1 MNHNY and CDR2 SVGAGI (reference sequence). V was cut by 8 bases and J by 2 bases, with 13 bases left in between. CDR3 nucleotide sequence: TGTGCCAGCCTACGAGGCACACCCTACGAGCAGTACTTC. Amino acid sequence: CASLRGTPYEQYF.

This clone was recorded only once. The chain couples TRBV18 to TRBJ2-1; 7 bases line up with TRBD1. J lost 0 bases, V lost 0 bases, and 2 bases had no gene match. Germline values: CDR1 KGHSH, CDR2 LQKENI. This CDR3 comprises 16 residues. The CDR3 sequence is CASSPPDRVSYNEQFF. The CDR3 DNA is TGTGCCAGCTCACCACCCGACAGGGTCTCCTACAATGAGCAGTTCTTC.

This chain connects TRBV19 to TRBJ1-2, with D perhaps TRBD1 (5 bases). This CDR3 has 13 amino acids. V lost 4 bases, J lost 4 bases, and 10 bases lay in between. Germline CDR1 LNHDA, CDR2 SQIVND (reference sequence). The CDR3 coding sequence is TGTGCCAGTAGTAAAGGGGTCACCTATGGCTACACCTTC. Its translation: CASSKGVTYGYTF.

The rearrangement uses TRBV6-4 and TRBJ1-6; 9 bases line up with TRBD1. The CDR3 sequence is 13 residues long. V shed 6 bases, J shed 11 bases, and the junction held 5 bases outside the gene matches. CDR1 MRHNA and CDR2 SNTAGT come from the germline V gene. CDR3: CASRGQGPTPLHF. The CDR3 nucleotides read TGTGCCAGCAGAGGACAGGGGCCTACACCCCTCCACTTT.

This chain connects TRBV5-1 to TRBJ2-7, with D possibly matching TRBD1 (5 bases). Deletions cut 4 bases from V and 3 bases from J, with 5 bases between. CDR1 and CDR2 from the germline V gene are SGHRS and YFSETQ. The CDR3 contains 11 residues. As DNA, the CDR3 is TGCGCCAGCAGCGACAGCTACGAGCAGTACTTC. Its translation: CASSDSYEQYF.

V and J are TRBV9 and TRBJ1-4, with 7 bases matching TRBD1. Germline CDR1 reads SGDLS; CDR2 reads YYNGEE. The J segment lost 4 bases and the V segment lost 0 bases, leaving 3 bases of the junction unmatched. The CDR3 has 15 residues. CDR3 nucleotide sequence: TGTGCCAGCAGCGTAGAAGGGGGCAGTAATGAAAAACTGTTTTTT. This sequence encodes CASSVEGGSNEKLFF.

V is TRBV19 and J is TRBJ2-1; 7 bases are a match to TRBD1. The trim removed 4 bases at V and 4 bases at J, leaving 7 bases unmatched. Germline CDR1 LNHDA, CDR2 SQIVND (reference sequence). This CDR3 is built from 15 residues. CDR3 nucleotides: TGTGCCAGTAGTAATACCGGGACAGCTTACAATGAGCAGTTCTTC. Translating gives CASSNTGTAYNEQFF.

The gene calls are TRBV5-1 and TRBJ2-3, with 10 bases aligning to TRBD2. V lost 5 bases, J lost 3 bases, and 6 bases stayed unmatched. The length of the CDR3 is 15 residues. From germline, CDR1 is SGHRS and CDR2 YFSETQ. The CDR3 sequence: CASRKAGGTTDTQYF. The CDR3 DNA sequence: TGCGCCAGCAGAAAAGCGGGGGGGACTACAGATACGCAGTATTTT.

This rearrangement joins TRBV27 to TRBJ1-2; tentative D call: TRBD1 (5 bases). V gave up 6 bases and J gave up 2 bases, with 19 bases separating them. The CDR3 contains 16 residues. Germline CDR1 reads MNHEY; CDR2 reads SMNVEV (reference sequence). The CDR3 DNA follows: TGTGCCAGCAGACCAATCAGCGGGGGGGTAAACTATGGCTACACCTTC. It yields the protein CASRPISGGVNYGYTF.